Following are 21 T cell receptor beta chains from one sample sequenced in a study of lymphopenia after photon versus proton radiotherapy. The repertoire was sequenced with immunoSEQ multiplex PCR; TCRdb's copy has only in-frame clones and lacks some. The table shows more than 70,000 clones, with approximately 82% occurring only once. The sequencing here drew on peripheral blood, taken from a patient treated with proton-based radiotherapy. Every receptor here comes from a man aged 60 to 69 with pancreatic cancer.

CDR3 bases: TGCGCCAGCAGCTTGGGGGACAGGGGAGAGACCCAGTACTTC. Its protein is CASSLGDRGETQYF. The chain combines TRBV5-1 with TRBJ2-5, with 10 bases aligning to TRBD1. Germline V gives CDR1 SGHRS, CDR2 YFSETQ. This CDR3 is 14 amino acids long. Unmatched junction bases numbered 0, after V lost 0 bases and J lost 4 bases.

The CDR3 coding sequence is TGTGCCAGCAGCCGAGCCAGGACTAGCTATGAGCAGTTCTTC. It specifies CASSRARTSYEQFF. The J gene is TRBJ2-1, the V gene TRBV7-2, with 8 bases identical to TRBD2. Germline V gene sequence: CDR1 SGHTA, CDR2 FQGNSA. J was trimmed by 8 bases and V by 5 bases; bases with no gene match: 8. This CDR3 region has 14 residues. The full variable domain, in which reference TRBV7-2 and TRBJ2-1 provide the parts outside the CDR3, is GAGVSQSPSNKVTEKGKDVELRCDPISGHTALYWYRQSLGQGLEFLIYFQGNSAPDKSGLPSDRFSAERTGGSVSTLTIQRTQQEDSAVYLCASSRARTSYEQFFGPGTRLTVL.

The chain uses TRBV2 and TRBJ2-3; D remains ambiguous. The V gene's germline CDR1 is SNHLY and CDR2 FYNNEI. This CDR3 spans 12 amino acids. Trimming pared 1 base from V and 6 bases from J, leaving 5 bases between. Here the CDR3 reads CASSEGPDTQYF. In DNA, the CDR3 is TGTGCCAGCAGTGAAGGGCCGGATACGCAGTATTTT. Full variable domain (remainder filled in from reference TRBV2 and TRBJ2-3): EPEVTQTPSHQVTQMGQEVILRCVPISNHLYFYWYRQILGQKVEFLVSFYNNEISEKSEIFDDQFSVERPDGSNFTLKIRSTKLEDSAMYFCASSEGPDTQYFGPGTRLTVL.

This chain links TRBV28 with TRBJ2-3, with D maybe TRBD1 (6 bases). In germline, CDR1 is MDHEN, CDR2 SYDVKM. V lost 1 base to trimming and J lost 2 bases, with 13 bases between them. CDR3 size: 16 residues. The CDR3 here is CASSLSSTGYTDTQYF. The CDR3 coding sequence is TGTGCCAGCAGTTTATCCTCCACAGGGTACACAGATACGCAGTATTTT.

The chain links TRBV19 to TRBJ2-6; D call uncertain. The CDR3 is 15 residues long. V was clipped by 8 bases and J by 1 base, with 12 bases between them. Germline V gives CDR1 LNHDA, CDR2 SQIVND (reference sequence). The CDR3 loop reads CASEPGTSGANVLTF. The CDR3 DNA follows: TGTGCCAGTGAGCCGGGCACTTCTGGGGCCAACGTCCTGACTTTC.

V usage is TRBV5-1 and J usage is TRBJ1-1; 9 bases fit TRBD1. J gave up 7 bases and V 4 bases, and 11 bases lay outside the gene matches. Germline V gene sequence: CDR1 SGHRS, CDR2 YFSETQ. The CDR3 loop spans 15 amino acids. CDR3: CASSRPGQGMDEAFF. The CDR3, as DNA: TGCGCCAGCAGCCGCCCGGGACAGGGAATGGATGAAGCTTTCTTT.

V is TRBV6-1 and J is TRBJ2-7, with TRBD1 matching 11 bases. The CDR3 is made up of 15 amino acids. Germline trimming cut 4 bases from V and 2 bases from J; bases unmatched to any gene: 4. Per germline, CDR1 MNHNS and CDR2 SASEGT. The CDR3 nucleotides are TGTGCCAGCAGTGCCTCGGGACAGGGGGCCTACGAGCAGTACTTC. Amino acids: CASSASGQGAYEQYF.

This sequence joins TRBV7-2 and TRBJ2-5; 8 nucleotides align to TRBD2. The junction had 3 bases not matched to a gene; V was cut back by 4 bases and J by 2 bases. This CDR3 spans 14 amino acids. Germline V gene lookup returns CDR1 SGHTA and CDR2 FQGNSA. CDR3 residues: CASSSGGRQETQYF. The CDR3 DNA sequence: TGTGCCAGCAGCTCGGGAGGGCGACAAGAGACCCAGTACTTC.

Here the CDR3 reads CASSAGPKNTEAFF. The CDR3 region has the DNA TGTGCCAGCAGCGCGGGACCCAAGAACACTGAAGCTTTCTTT. The rearrangement uses TRBV9 and TRBJ1-1, with TRBD1 as a possible D gene (5 bases). The germline gives CDR1 SGDLS, CDR2 YYNGEE. This CDR3 region has 14 residues. The V end was cut by 3 bases, the J end by 1 base, with 10 bases between.

This clone was seen once. This chain uses TRBV7-8 with TRBJ2-1, with 7 bases aligning to TRBD1. The CDR3 spans 13 residues. Germline CDR1 reads SGHVS; CDR2 reads FQNEAQ. V dropped 4 bases and J dropped 7; count of bases not matched to a gene: 4. The CDR3, as DNA: TGTGCCAGCAGCTCGCCCAGGGGGAATGAGCAGTTCTTC. Translation: CASSSPRGNEQFF.

V is TRBV28 and J is TRBJ1-1, with D maybe TRBD1 (6 bases). CDR3 length: 15 residues. CDR1 and CDR2 (germline): MDHEN, SYDVKM. Trimming cost V 5 bases and J 2 bases, with 15 bases left between them. CDR3 bases: TGTGCCAGCAGTATACTGGGACAAAGCAACACTGAAGCTTTCTTT. Translated: CASSILGQSNTEAFF.

The chain employs TRBV5-1 and TRBJ2-1; no clear D. The CDR3 runs to 13 residues. Trimming removed 0 bases from V and 7 bases from J, with 8 bases in between. The germline CDR1 and CDR2 sequences are SGHRS and YFSETQ. In nucleotides, the CDR3 is TGCGCCAGCAGCTTGGTCCTGGGAAATGAGCAGTTCTTC. Protein: CASSLVLGNEQFF.

V and J are TRBV19 and TRBJ2-3; TRBD1 matches at 9 bases. The CDR3 is made up of 14 amino acids. CDR1 and CDR2 from the germline V gene are LNHDA and SQIVND (reference sequence). Losses at the gene ends were 6 bases for V and 4 bases for J; bases not matched to a gene: 5. The CDR3 region is CASRHRGQADTQYF. In DNA form, the CDR3 reads TGTGCCAGTAGACACAGGGGGCAGGCAGATACGCAGTATTTT. Filled out from reference TRBV19 and TRBJ2-3, the complete variable domain reads DGGITQSPKYLFRKEGQNVTLSCEQNLNHDAMYWYRQDPGQGLRLIYYSQIVNDFQKGDIAEGYSVSREKKESFPLTVTSAQKNPTAFYLCASRHRGQADTQYFGPGTRLTVL.

The rearrangement joins TRBV5-1 to TRBJ2-7; D remains unclear. The CDR3 has 14 amino acids. Germline V CDR1 and CDR2: SGHRS, YFSETQ. Trimming removed 2 bases at V and 0 bases at J, with 9 bases between. The CDR3: CASSFETSSYEQYF. The CDR3, as DNA: TGCGCCAGCAGCTTTGAGACAAGCTCCTACGAGCAGTACTTC.

The V and J genes are TRBV19 and TRBJ1-5; 9 nucleotides align to TRBD1. The CDR3 length is 16 residues. Germline V gives CDR1 LNHDA, CDR2 SQIVND (reference sequence). Germline trimming cut 3 bases from V and 7 bases from J; bases unmatched to any gene: 10. The CDR3 sequence: CASSILQGATGQPQHF. CDR3 nucleotides: TGTGCCAGTAGTATTTTACAGGGGGCGACAGGGCAGCCCCAGCATTTT.

V is TRBV7-2 and J is TRBJ2-3, with 14 bases lining up with TRBD2. Germline trimming cut 4 bases from V and 4 bases from J; bases unmatched to any gene: 7. CDR3 size: 17 residues. From germline, CDR1 is SGHTA and CDR2 FQGNSA. This chain's CDR3 is CASSWGGLAGEADTQYF. CDR3 bases: TGTGCCAGCAGCTGGGGGGGACTAGCGGGAGAGGCAGATACGCAGTATTTT.

In its sample, this clone was seen a few times. The rearrangement joins TRBV27 to TRBJ2-1; the D gene is possibly TRBD1 (6 bases). The length of the CDR3 is 13 residues. The germline gives CDR1 MNHEY, CDR2 SMNVEV (reference sequence). Trimming stripped 3 bases from V and 10 bases from J, with 13 bases between. CDR3 DNA: TGTGCCAGCAGTTTTGGGGGCCTCCGGGAGCAGTTCTTC. Translating gives CASSFGGLREQFF.

The gene calls are TRBV5-6 and TRBJ2-7; TRBD1 matches 7 bases. The CDR3 length is 13 residues. CDR1 and CDR2 from the germline V gene are SGHDT and YYEEEE. V lost 5 bases, J lost 0 bases, and 2 bases stayed unmatched. Here the CDR3 reads CASRRDSSYEQYF. For the CDR3, the DNA is TGTGCCAGCAGACGGGACAGCTCCTACGAGCAGTACTTC. Filled out from reference TRBV5-6 and TRBJ2-7, the complete variable domain reads DAGVTQSPTHLIKTRGQQVTLRCSPKSGHDTVSWYQQALGQGPQFIFQYYEEEERQRGNFPDRFSGHQFPNYSSELNVNALLLGDSALYLCASRRDSSYEQYFGPGTRLTVT.

The rearrangement uses TRBV27 and TRBJ2-7; TRBD2 matches 10 bases. V lost 5 bases, J lost 4 bases, and 5 bases stayed unmatched. Looked up from germline, CDR1 is MNHEY and CDR2 is SMNVEV (reference sequence). This CDR3 spans 14 amino acids. DNA of the CDR3: TGTGCCAGCAGTAAGACTAGCGGGCAGTACGAGCAGTACTTC. The encoded protein is CASSKTSGQYEQYF.

Comment on this clone: Other DNA sequences from this sample encode an identical CDR3 as well. V usage is TRBV28 and J usage is TRBJ2-7; TRBD2 is a possible D gene (5 bases). The V end was cut by 3 bases, the J end by 2 bases, with 11 bases between. This CDR3 has 14 amino acids. Germline lookup yields CDR1 MDHEN and CDR2 SYDVKM. CDR3 nucleotide sequence: TGTGCCAGCAGTTTGGGCGGGCCCCCCTACGAGCAGTACTTC. Its protein product is CASSLGGPPYEQYF.

The rearrangement uses TRBV7-3 and TRBJ2-2, with unresolved D. The germline V gene has CDR1 SGHTA and CDR2 FQGTGA. V dropped 1 base and J dropped 7 bases, with 7 bases sitting between them. This CDR3 has 13 residues. CDR3 loop: CASSLMVGGELFF. In nucleotides, the CDR3 is TGTGCCAGCAGCTTAATGGTCGGCGGGGAGCTGTTTTTT.